The rows below give T cell receptor beta chains drawn from one sample of a study of PD-L1 blockade in urothelial cancer. This table comes from immunoSEQ multiplex PCR, and its TCRdb copy is limited to in-frame clones, with some not included. The sample carries about 87,000 clones, roughly 90% recorded once. The sequenced sample was PBMCs, obtained around atezolizumab (anti-PD-L1) treatment. The receptors were sampled from a woman older than 75 with urothelial cancer. The conserved cysteine and the conserved F or W are not part of the CDR3 here. The order of the fields is J gene, V gene, CDR3 protein.

J: TRBJ2-5
V: TRBV19
CDR3: ASSIVAGGTGETQY

J: TRBJ2-5
V: TRBV14
CDR3: ASSQDLAGLQETQY

J: TRBJ1-5
V: TRBV5-4
CDR3: ASSPGTALNQPQH

J: TRBJ1-1
V: TRBV27
CDR3: ASSLAGRTNTEAF

J: TRBJ2-7
V: TRBV4-1
CDR3: ASSQQIILQGDPYEQY

J: TRBJ2-1
V: TRBV4-2
CDR3: ASSTPGTSGRNEQF

J: TRBJ2-1
V: TRBV19
CDR3: ASSPGLAGGYNEQF

J: TRBJ2-1
V: TRBV5-8
CDR3: ASSFNSGRYNEQF

J: TRBJ2-1
V: TRBV29-1
CDR3: SVQSGRGNEQF

J: TRBJ2-7
V: TRBV19
CDR3: ASSIQGTAHEQY

J: TRBJ1-5
V: TRBV28
CDR3: ASSPRGQGSIGQPQH

J: TRBJ1-1
V: TRBV5-6
CDR3: ASSPRGQRALSTEAF

J: TRBJ2-3
V: TRBV10-3
CDR3: AISRTNTQY

J: TRBJ2-7
V: TRBV5-4
CDR3: ASSSALGLAGDEQY

J: TRBJ2-2
V: TRBV5-1
CDR3: ASSGGQVTGELF

J: TRBJ2-1
V: TRBV30
CDR3: AWSGVQGAGHNEQF

J: TRBJ1-2
V: TRBV28
CDR3: ASPSEVYGYT

J: TRBJ2-1
V: TRBV10-2
CDR3: ASIEAGTSGSGEQF

J: TRBJ2-3
V: TRBV5-4
CDR3: ASSRDRGVDTQY

J: TRBJ2-1
V: TRBV27
CDR3: ASKGTSAYNEQF

J: TRBJ2-1
V: TRBV28
CDR3: ASSLLQVPISYNEQF

J: TRBJ1-1
V: TRBV7-2
CDR3: ASSFPGELTF

J: TRBJ2-5
V: TRBV5-1
CDR3: ASSFSGTSVETQY

J: TRBJ2-1
V: TRBV4-1
CDR3: ASSHPGGVDEQF

J: TRBJ2-5
V: TRBV15
CDR3: ATSNTGETQY

J: TRBJ2-5
V: TRBV19
CDR3: ASSPPGGETQY

J: TRBJ1-1
V: TRBV28
CDR3: ASSLPQSVGF

J: TRBJ2-3
V: TRBV19
CDR3: ASSTRDSSSTDTQY